Sequencing of this T cell receptor (beta chain) was carried out in a study of neurological immune-mediated disorders. From germline, CDR1 is SQVTM and CDR2 ANQGSEA. V gave up 3 bases and J gave up 4 bases; unmatched junction bases: 6. The CDR3 has 13 amino acids. Judged by abundance, this clonotype is medium-sized. A single record per CDR3 protein comes from TCRdb applying MiXCR to the 5' RACE reads. The data hold about 10,000 distinct CDR3 sequences, with approximately 22% observed a single time. V usage is TRBV29-1 and J usage is TRBJ2-7; the match to TRBD2 covers 7 bases. The sample taken for sequencing was CD8+ T cells from blood. The sequence came from a woman aged 40 to 50 with multiple sclerosis. As DNA, the CDR3 is TGCAGCGTTGAGGGAGGGTACGGATACGAGCAGTACTTC. It codes for CSVEGGYGYEQYF.